The rows below give T cell receptor beta chains drawn from one sample of a study of cytomegalovirus exposure and HLA in healthy donors. This table comes from immunoSEQ multiplex PCR, and its TCRdb copy is limited to in-frame clones, with some not included. The data hold 130,000 to 150,000 clones, with 75% to 85% observed a single time. The specimen was PBMCs. The receptors shown here come from a woman younger than 30 in good health and CMV-seropositive. Both conserved end residues are trimmed from each CDR3. The D gene is left open where the match is weak. The size field is filled for only some rows; it gives once, few, many or a size class.

clone_size	cdr3_length	v_call	d_call	j_call	cdr3_aa
-	15	TRBV5-4	-	TRBJ1-4	ASSLDTGRGKNEKLF
few	13	TRBV6-5	-	TRBJ1-2	ASSYEGGFNYGYT
-	12	TRBV7-2	TRBD1	TRBJ1-5	ASSFGQGNQPQH
-	9	TRBV30	-	TRBJ1-2	AWSPLYGYT
-	11	TRBV10-3	TRBD1	TRBJ2-7	AITGTGVSEQY
-	14	TRBV5-1	TRBD1	TRBJ1-6	ASSLMVQAQGSPLH
-	14	TRBV28	TRBD1	TRBJ1-2	ASNVNDRDYYYGYT
-	14	TRBV21-1	-	TRBJ1-5	ASSLRDRDSNQPQH
-	11	TRBV11-3	TRBD1	TRBJ1-1	ASSLAGGTEAF
-	10	TRBV5-1	-	TRBJ1-1	ASSLSDTEAF
few	13	TRBV18	-	TRBJ1-1	ASSPPERRYTEAF
-	12	TRBV19	TRBD1	TRBJ1-2	ASSIQGGSYGYT
few	12	TRBV29-1	-	TRBJ2-1	SVERRLSYNEQF
few	16	TRBV5-1	-	TRBJ2-4	ASSLGLVAGLIKNIQY
-	10	TRBV19	TRBD2	TRBJ2-7	ASSPSGGEQY
-	12	TRBV5-1	-	TRBJ1-5	ASSLSGSNQPQH
few	13	TRBV4-3	-	TRBJ1-4	ASSQWALRDEKLF
-	10	TRBV2	-	TRBJ2-1	ASSESGRPTL
-	14	TRBV5-6	TRBD1	TRBJ2-5	ASSLVQGLGLETQY
-	12	TRBV9	TRBD1	TRBJ1-6	ASSETGEGSPLH
-	12	TRBV7-2	TRBD1	TRBJ2-5	ASSLGTGGETQY
-	16	TRBV5-1	TRBD1	TRBJ2-1	ASSLQTIPGQGRSEQF
-	12	TRBV2	-	TRBJ1-2	ASSDSTLNYGYT
-	13	TRBV25-1	-	TRBJ2-5	ASSEPDSPQETQY
-	14	TRBV21-1	-	TRBJ2-1	ASSKKERGGYNEQF
few	10	TRBV25-1	TRBD1	TRBJ1-2	ATTGVNYGYT
-	15	TRBV13	-	TRBJ1-5	ASSASSSRLGGQPQH
-	14	TRBV18	-	TRBJ1-6	ASSLASTGLNSPLH
-	13	TRBV7-2	-	TRBJ2-1	ASSPHRGADNEQF
-	13	TRBV15	-	TRBJ2-3	ATSTRTTDTDTQY
-	13	TRBV29-1	TRBD2	TRBJ2-1	SVAPLVAGGNEQF
-	12	TRBV5-1	TRBD1	TRBJ1-2	ASSWDSFNYGYT
-	15	TRBV10-3	TRBD1	TRBJ2-3	AISGEGQGASTDTQY
few	13	TRBV4-3	-	TRBJ1-1	ASSQDSRANTEAF
-	16	TRBV5-6	TRBD2	TRBJ2-3	ASSWGLAGGASTDTQY
-	10	TRBV5-6	-	TRBJ2-7	ASSLEPHEQY
-	12	TRBV7-9	TRBD1	TRBJ1-2	ASSSTGGAYGYT
-	12	TRBV18	-	TRBJ2-5	ASSPRWERETQY
-	19	TRBV4-1	-	TRBJ1-4	ASSQEGVQGLSWGANEKLF
few	11	TRBV7-9	-	TRBJ2-2	AKPGVNTGELF
-	13	TRBV4-1	-	TRBJ2-1	ASSQDLSSNNEQF
once	13	TRBV6-6	TRBD1	TRBJ1-2	ASSYSVTGALGYT
-	13	TRBV30	-	TRBJ2-4	AYLGRGGAKNIQY
-	14	TRBV29-1	-	TRBJ1-3	SVELRHGGKGNTIY
-	11	TRBV5-1	-	TRBJ2-1	ASSLLEANEQF
-	9	TRBV28	-	TRBJ2-5	ASSPKETQY
-	11	TRBV5-1	-	TRBJ2-5	ASNLRQQETQY
-	12	TRBV28	-	TRBJ2-7	ASSSAGVSYEQY
few	12	TRBV27	-	TRBJ2-1	ASSPLGQYNEQF
-	16	TRBV10-1	-	TRBJ2-7	ASSDGKATPIETGEQY
-	14	TRBV15	TRBD2	TRBJ2-2	ATSRDRGGATGELF
-	13	TRBV9	TRBD2	TRBJ2-1	ASSDTSGVLGEQF